Below, one TCR beta chain is given with its context. Its target is unknown. The CDR3 contains 13 residues. Between the trimmed V and J ends, which lost 2 bases and 8 bases, there was a span of 12 bases. Germline-derived CDR1 and CDR2 are SEHNR and FQNEAQ (reference sequence). The data derive from a study of shared clonotypes between healthy human individuals. The assay was immunoSEQ multiplex PCR, and TCRdb's table has in-frame clones only and misses some. The sample lists 2 million to 2.5 million clones; roughly 93% were seen once. Study-wide findings and caveats: Sorted-subset sequencing, rarefaction showed, was incomplete despite large depth.

V and J are TRBV7-9 and TRBJ1-2; D uncertain. The sequence came from a man aged 18 to 29 in good health. Some clones in this sample may be carry-over from other donors' samples. The sequencing sample was made of naive CD4+ T cells from PBMCs. Noted subset: CD45RA+ positively selected. CDR3 sequence (DNA): TGTGCCAGCAGCTTACCGGGAACCGGAGGCTACACCTTC. It translates to CASSLPGTGGYTF.